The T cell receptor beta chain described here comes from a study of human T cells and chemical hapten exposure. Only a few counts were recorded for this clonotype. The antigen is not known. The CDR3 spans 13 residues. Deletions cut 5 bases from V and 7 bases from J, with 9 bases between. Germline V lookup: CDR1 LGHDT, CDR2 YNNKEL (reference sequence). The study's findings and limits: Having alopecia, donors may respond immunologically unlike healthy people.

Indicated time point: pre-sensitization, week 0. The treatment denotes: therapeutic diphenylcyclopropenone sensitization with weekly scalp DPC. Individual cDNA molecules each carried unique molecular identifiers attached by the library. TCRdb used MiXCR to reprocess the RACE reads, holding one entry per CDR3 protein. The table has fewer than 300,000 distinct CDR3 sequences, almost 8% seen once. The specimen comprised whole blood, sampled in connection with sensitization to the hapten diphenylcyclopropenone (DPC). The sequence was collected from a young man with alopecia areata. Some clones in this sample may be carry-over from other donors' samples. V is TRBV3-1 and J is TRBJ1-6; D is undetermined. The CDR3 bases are TGTGCCAGCAGCGGGGTCCTAAATTCACCCCTCCACTTT. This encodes CASSGVLNSPLHF. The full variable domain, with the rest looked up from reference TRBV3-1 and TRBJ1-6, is DTAVSQTPKYLVTQMGNDKSIKCEQNLGHDTMYWYKQDSKKFLKIMFSYNNKELIINETVPNRFSPKSPDKAHLNLHINSLELGDSAVYFCASSGVLNSPLHFGNGTRLTVT.